This is a list of T cell receptor beta chains from one sample in a study of cytomegalovirus exposure and HLA in healthy donors. Only in-frame clones appear in the TCRdb table, and some are missing; sequencing was by immunoSEQ multiplex PCR. Of 200,000 or so clones in the sample, approximately 80% were seen once. Sequencing was carried out using PBMCs. The origin of the receptors is a man aged 25-45 years in good health and CMV-seronegative. CDR3s include the opening cysteine and the closing phenylalanine or tryptophan. D genes are given only for firm matches. The size of a clone is reported for some rows only, either as once, few or many, or as a class for expanded clones.

d_call: NA
j_call: TRBJ2-1
clone_size: NA
v_call: TRBV7-9
cdr3_aa: CASRSSLGEQFF
cdr3_nt: TGTGCCAGCAGATCTAGCCTAGGGGAGCAGTTCTTC

d_call: NA
j_call: TRBJ2-3
clone_size: NA
v_call: TRBV15
cdr3_aa: CATSRDFGATDTQYF
cdr3_nt: TGTGCCACCAGCAGAGATTTCGGTGCCACAGATACGCAGTATTTT

d_call: NA
j_call: TRBJ1-5
clone_size: NA
v_call: TRBV19
cdr3_aa: CASSIGGGWQPQHF
cdr3_nt: TGTGCCAGTAGTATAGGGGGGGGCTGGCAGCCCCAGCATTTT

d_call: TRBD1
j_call: TRBJ2-5
clone_size: NA
v_call: TRBV25-1
cdr3_aa: CASSEARGQENQYF
cdr3_nt: TGTGCCAGCAGTGAGGCTAGGGGGCAAGAGAACCAGTACTTC

d_call: NA
j_call: TRBJ1-4
clone_size: NA
v_call: TRBV9
cdr3_aa: CASSVGERNEKLFF
cdr3_nt: TGTGCCAGCAGCGTAGGGGAGCGAAATGAAAAACTGTTTTTT

d_call: TRBD2
j_call: TRBJ2-7
clone_size: NA
v_call: TRBV6-6
cdr3_aa: CASSPLGGGTNEQYF
cdr3_nt: TGTGCCAGCAGTCCCCTGGGCGGGGGGACCAACGAGCAGTACTTC

d_call: NA
j_call: TRBJ1-1
clone_size: few
v_call: TRBV7-3
cdr3_aa: CASSLAPGVKTEAFF
cdr3_nt: TGTGCCAGCAGCTTAGCTCCAGGGGTTAAGACTGAAGCTTTCTTT

d_call: NA
j_call: TRBJ1-4
clone_size: few
v_call: TRBV28
cdr3_aa: CASSPGTGEKLFF
cdr3_nt: TGTGCCAGCAGCCCTGGGACTGGTGAAAAACTGTTTTTT

d_call: NA
j_call: TRBJ1-2
clone_size: NA
v_call: TRBV27
cdr3_aa: CASSPYPFGGGYTF
cdr3_nt: TGTGCCAGCAGTCCCTATCCTTTCGGGGGGGGCTACACCTTC

d_call: NA
j_call: TRBJ2-7
clone_size: NA
v_call: TRBV16
cdr3_aa: CASSQSAQARFYF
cdr3_nt: TGTGCCAGCAGCCAATCGGCACAGGCCAGATTCTACTTC

d_call: NA
j_call: TRBJ1-6
clone_size: NA
v_call: TRBV29-1
cdr3_aa: CSVGGAGDNSPLHF
cdr3_nt: TGCAGCGTTGGCGGCGCCGGCGATAATTCACCCCTCCACTTT

d_call: TRBD1
j_call: TRBJ2-5
clone_size: NA
v_call: TRBV15
cdr3_aa: CATSSPGGVETQYF
cdr3_nt: TGTGCCACCAGCAGTCCAGGGGGCGTGGAGACCCAGTACTTC

d_call: NA
j_call: TRBJ2-3
clone_size: NA
v_call: TRBV10-2
cdr3_aa: CASSLLAGSSTDTQYF
cdr3_nt: TGCGCCAGCAGTCTGCTTGCGGGTTCTAGCACAGATACGCAGTATTTT

d_call: NA
j_call: TRBJ2-1
clone_size: NA
v_call: TRBV7-9
cdr3_aa: CASSFYGGSYNEQFF
cdr3_nt: TGTGCCAGCAGCTTCTACGGGGGCTCCTACAATGAGCAGTTCTTC

d_call: NA
j_call: TRBJ2-5
clone_size: NA
v_call: TRBV5-5
cdr3_aa: CASCREGAHGETQYF
cdr3_nt: TGTGCCAGCTGCCGGGAGGGGGCGCATGGAGAGACCCAGTACTTC

d_call: TRBD1
j_call: TRBJ1-6
clone_size: NA
v_call: TRBV18
cdr3_aa: CASSPDRGENSPLHF
cdr3_nt: TGTGCCAGCTCACCAGACAGGGGCGAGAATTCACCCCTCCACTTT

d_call: TRBD1
j_call: TRBJ2-3
clone_size: NA
v_call: TRBV7-9
cdr3_aa: CASSSRQGIPLTDTQYF
cdr3_nt: TGTGCCAGCAGCTCTAGACAGGGGATACCCCTCACAGATACGCAGTATTTT

d_call: NA
j_call: TRBJ2-7
clone_size: NA
v_call: TRBV6-5
cdr3_aa: CASSTPGAASYEQYF
cdr3_nt: TGTGCCAGCAGTACCCCTGGGGCGGCTTCCTACGAGCAGTACTTC

d_call: NA
j_call: TRBJ2-1
clone_size: NA
v_call: TRBV25-1
cdr3_aa: CASSESINEQFF
cdr3_nt: TGTGCCAGCAGTGAGTCTATAAATGAGCAGTTCTTC

d_call: TRBD2
j_call: TRBJ2-7
clone_size: NA
v_call: TRBV19
cdr3_aa: CASSIGTSAYEQYF
cdr3_nt: TGTGCCAGTAGTATTGGGACTAGCGCGTACGAGCAGTACTTC

d_call: NA
j_call: TRBJ2-1
clone_size: NA
v_call: TRBV7-9
cdr3_aa: CASSPLQFSYNEQFF
cdr3_nt: TGTGCCAGCAGCCCCTTGCAGTTCTCCTACAATGAGCAGTTCTTC

d_call: NA
j_call: TRBJ2-7
clone_size: NA
v_call: TRBV7-3
cdr3_aa: CASSVDNPGAGYEQYF
cdr3_nt: TGTGCCAGCAGCGTGGACAACCCAGGGGCAGGATACGAGCAGTACTTC

d_call: NA
j_call: TRBJ2-5
clone_size: NA
v_call: TRBV28
cdr3_aa: CASSFANQETQYF
cdr3_nt: TGTGCCAGCAGTTTCGCGAACCAAGAGACCCAGTACTTC

d_call: NA
j_call: TRBJ1-5
clone_size: NA
v_call: TRBV2
cdr3_aa: CASTSGGNQPQHF
cdr3_nt: TGTGCCAGCACCTCCGGGGGGAATCAGCCCCAGCATTTT

d_call: NA
j_call: TRBJ1-4
clone_size: NA
v_call: TRBV6-6
cdr3_aa: CAARAGQANEKLFF
cdr3_nt: TGTGCCGCACGGGCGGGGCAGGCTAATGAAAAACTGTTTTTT

d_call: NA
j_call: TRBJ1-5
clone_size: few
v_call: TRBV19
cdr3_aa: CASSIHGSRGEPQHF
cdr3_nt: TGTGCCAGTAGTATTCACGGGTCAAGGGGTGAACCCCAGCATTTT

d_call: NA
j_call: TRBJ2-2
clone_size: few
v_call: TRBV7-8
cdr3_aa: CASSLSSNTGELFF
cdr3_nt: TGTGCCAGCAGCTTATCATCGAACACCGGGGAGCTGTTTTTT

d_call: NA
j_call: TRBJ2-2
clone_size: NA
v_call: TRBV6-6
cdr3_aa: CASSRQPYGELFF
cdr3_nt: TGTGCCAGTTCCCGACAGCCCTACGGGGAGCTGTTTTTT

d_call: NA
j_call: TRBJ2-2
clone_size: NA
v_call: TRBV7-6
cdr3_aa: CASSLDSFSGELFF
cdr3_nt: TGTGCCAGCAGCCTGGACAGTTTCTCCGGGGAGCTGTTTTTT

d_call: NA
j_call: TRBJ2-7
clone_size: NA
v_call: TRBV5-1
cdr3_aa: CASSLDGGPLQYF
cdr3_nt: TGCGCCAGCAGCTTGGACGGAGGCCCTTTGCAGTACTTC

d_call: TRBD2
j_call: TRBJ2-1
clone_size: NA
v_call: TRBV2
cdr3_aa: CASSLDSGVDNEQFF
cdr3_nt: TGTGCCAGCAGTCTCGATAGCGGGGTAGACAATGAGCAGTTCTTC

d_call: NA
j_call: TRBJ1-1
clone_size: few
v_call: TRBV28
cdr3_aa: CASSYPQGLSNTEAFF
cdr3_nt: TGTGCCAGCAGTTACCCACAGGGTTTATCGAACACTGAAGCTTTCTTT

d_call: TRBD1
j_call: TRBJ2-5
clone_size: NA
v_call: TRBV7-9
cdr3_aa: CASSSTGGSETQYF
cdr3_nt: TGTGCCAGCAGCTCGACAGGGGGATCGGAGACCCAGTACTTC

d_call: TRBD1
j_call: TRBJ1-2
clone_size: NA
v_call: TRBV28
cdr3_aa: CASINQGGNYGYTF
cdr3_nt: TGTGCCAGCATCAATCAGGGGGGTAACTATGGCTACACCTTC

d_call: TRBD1
j_call: TRBJ1-6
clone_size: NA
v_call: TRBV19
cdr3_aa: CASSPGQGRRGSPLHF
cdr3_nt: TGTGCCAGTAGTCCAGGACAGGGGCGAAGAGGTTCACCCCTCCACTTT

d_call: NA
j_call: TRBJ1-4
clone_size: NA
v_call: TRBV10-3
cdr3_aa: CAISVGREDEKLFF
cdr3_nt: TGTGCCATCAGTGTGGGCAGGGAGGATGAAAAACTGTTTTTT